These 26 T cell receptor beta chains were all obtained from the same sample, sequenced in a study of T cell clones after liver transplantation. Here immunoSEQ multiplex PCR was the method, and the copy in TCRdb shows in-frame clones only, minus some. Altogether some 60,000 clones are present, 70% to 75% being singletons, with the ten largest covering over 14%. Sequencing was performed on CD4+ T cells from blood, taken before liver transplant. The receptors derive from a human donor who received a liver transplant.

This chain joins TRBV19 and TRBJ2-2, with D perhaps TRBD1 (5 bases). The V and J ends lost 3 bases and 3 bases respectively, with 11 bases between them. This CDR3 has 15 residues. From germline, CDR1 is LNHDA and CDR2 SQIVND (reference sequence). The CDR3 reads CASSMGGQYTGELFF. The CDR3 region has the DNA TGTGCCAGTAGTATGGGCGGACAATACACCGGGGAGCTGTTTTTT. Full variable domain (remainder filled in from reference TRBV19 and TRBJ2-2): DGGITQSPKYLFRKEGQNVTLSCEQNLNHDAMYWYRQDPGQGLRLIYYSQIVNDFQKGDIAEGYSVSREKKESFPLTVTSAQKNPTAFYLCASSMGGQYTGELFFGEGSRLTVL.

The chain carries TRBV5-1 and TRBJ1-2; D unclear. The germline V and J ends were trimmed by 0 bases and 5 bases, with 8 bases remaining between them. The germline CDR1 and CDR2 sequences are SGHRS and YFSETQ. The CDR3 runs to 13 residues. In DNA, the CDR3 is TGCGCCAGCAGCTTGGCAACAGCATATGGCTACACCTTC. Encoded protein: CASSLATAYGYTF.

V and J are TRBV19 and TRBJ2-5, with D possibly TRBD1 on 6 matching bases. The V end was cut by 6 bases, the J end by 4 bases, with 18 bases between. Looked up from germline, CDR1 is LNHDA and CDR2 is SQIVND (reference sequence). The CDR3 runs to 15 residues. The CDR3 DNA reads TGTGCCAGTAGGGCGAGACAGGCGCAGCCAGAGACCCAGTACTTC. It yields the protein CASRARQAQPETQYF.

The chain employs TRBV18 and TRBJ1-6, with TRBD1 matching 7 bases. Unmatched junction bases numbered 6, after V lost 4 bases and J lost 0 bases. CDR3 length: 17 amino acids. The germline V gene has CDR1 KGHSH and CDR2 LQKENI. For the CDR3, the DNA is TGTGCCAGCTCACTCACGACAGGGAGCTCCTATAATTCACCCCTCCACTTT. Translating gives CASSLTTGSSYNSPLHF. Together with reference TRBV18 and TRBJ1-6, the CDR3 gives the full variable domain: NAGVMQNPRHLVRRRGQEARLRCSPMKGHSHVYWYRQLPEEGLKFMVYLQKENIIDESGMPKERFSAEFPKEGPSILRIQQVVRGDSAAYFCASSLTTGSSYNSPLHFGNGTRLTVT.

V usage is TRBV20-1 and J usage is TRBJ2-5; D unresolved. CDR3 length: 11 amino acids. Trimming stripped 6 bases from V and 0 bases from J, with 5 bases between. From germline, CDR1 is DFQATT and CDR2 SNEGSKA (reference sequence). DNA for the CDR3: TGCAGTGCAGCCCACCAAGAGACCCAGTACTTC. Protein: CSAAHQETQYF.

V gene TRBV10-1 combines with J gene TRBJ1-2, with 8 bases matching TRBD1. Trimming at V came to 8 bases and at J to 5 bases, leaving 10 bases not matched to a gene. The CDR3 contains 14 residues. Germline loops: CDR1 WNHNN, CDR2 SYGVQD (reference sequence). Here the CDR3 DNA reads TGCGCCAGCCGCGGACAGGGCAATGGGTATGGCTACACCTTC. As protein: CASRGQGNGYGYTF.

V is TRBV15 and J is TRBJ1-5; 7 nucleotides match TRBD1. Per germline, CDR1 LNHNV and CDR2 YYDKDF (reference sequence). The trim removed 4 bases at V and 1 base at J, leaving 1 base unmatched. The CDR3 length is 14 residues. The CDR3 DNA sequence: TGTGCCACCAGCACGGGACAGAGCAATCAGCCCCAGCATTTT. This sequence encodes CATSTGQSNQPQHF.

The chain is built from TRBV2 and TRBJ2-7; 10 bases align to TRBD1. Germline CDR1 and CDR2: SNHLY and FYNNEI. V gave up 5 bases and J gave up 3 bases; unmatched junction bases: 4. The CDR3 extends over 14 amino acids. The CDR3 sequence is CASSPGQGRYEQYF. DNA for the CDR3: TGTGCCAGCAGTCCGGGACAGGGGCGCTACGAGCAGTACTTC.

This chain connects TRBV4-1 to TRBJ2-2; 8 positions agree with TRBD2. Unmatched junction bases numbered 7, after V lost 1 base and J lost 3 bases. Germline V lookup: CDR1 MGHRA, CDR2 YSYEKL. This CDR3 has 17 amino acids. In nucleotides, the CDR3 is TGCGCCAGCAGCCAAGGCCCGGGGGGGACTTACACCGGGGAGCTGTTTTTT. Encoded protein: CASSQGPGGTYTGELFF.

CDR3 coding DNA: TGTGCCACCAGCAGAGATTTAGGGCAGGGATCCTACTTC. Amino acid sequence: CATSRDLGQGSYF. This chain uses TRBV15 with TRBJ2-7; TRBD1 is a possible D gene (5 bases). This CDR3 spans 13 amino acids. V lost 0 bases and J lost 13, with 16 bases in between. Germline V gene lookup returns CDR1 LNHNV and CDR2 YYDKDF (reference sequence).

This clone appeared a few times. This sequence joins TRBV6-1 and TRBJ2-7; 10 bases match TRBD1. The J segment lost 4 bases and the V segment lost 4 bases, leaving 13 bases of the junction unmatched. The CDR3 loop spans 17 amino acids. Germline CDR1 is MNHNS and CDR2 is SASEGT. The CDR3 region is CASSATTGTGVGYEQYF. The CDR3, as DNA: TGTGCCAGCAGTGCTACCACCGGGACAGGGGTAGGATACGAGCAGTACTTC.

The chain couples TRBV15 to TRBJ2-7, with a tentative D call TRBD2 (6 bases). CDR3 length: 14 amino acids. V lost 3 bases and J 6 bases, leaving 15 bases between the germline ends. The germline CDR1 and CDR2 sequences are LNHNV and YYDKDF (reference sequence). Written as DNA, the CDR3 is TGTGCCACCAGCAGGCCCGGGGGTATAACCGAGCAGTACTTC. Protein: CATSRPGGITEQYF.

The CDR3 spells CASSYFSRANYGYTF. CDR3 DNA sequence: TGTGCCAGCAGTTATTTCTCGAGAGCTAACTATGGCTACACCTTC. The chain couples TRBV28 to TRBJ1-2, with no clear D. The CDR3 is 15 residues long. The germline gives CDR1 MDHEN, CDR2 SYDVKM. The V end lost 4 bases, the J end lost 0 bases, and 12 bases lay between the germline ends.

The chain carries TRBV7-9 and TRBJ2-3, with 9 bases matching TRBD1. Losses at the gene ends were 4 bases for V and 5 bases for J; bases not matched to a gene: 7. CDR3 length equals 15 residues. Per the germline V gene, CDR1 is SEHNR and CDR2 is FQNEAQ (reference sequence). The CDR3 DNA reads as TGTGCCAGCAGCTCAGGGGACAGGGATGGAGATACGCAGTATTTT. The encoded protein is CASSSGDRDGDTQYF.

The V gene is TRBV5-5, the J gene TRBJ1-2; TRBD1 aligns across 9 bases. The V and J ends lost 0 bases and 3 bases, in that order; junction bases with no gene match: 3. The CDR3 loop spans 15 amino acids. CDR1 is SGHKS and CDR2 is YYEKEE in the germline V gene (reference sequence). This CDR3 reads CASSLEGQGDYGYTF. The CDR3 DNA sequence: TGTGCCAGCAGCTTGGAGGGACAGGGAGACTATGGCTACACCTTC.

The chain employs TRBV11-2 and TRBJ2-1; 10 nucleotides match TRBD2. With 10 bases clipped from V and 7 bases from J, the junction kept 10 bases outside the gene matches. The germline V gene has CDR1 SGHAT and CDR2 FQNNGV. This CDR3 contains 14 residues. In nucleotides, the CDR3 is TGTGCCACGAGAGCGGGGGGGCTTGGAAATGAGCAGTTCTTC. As protein: CATRAGGLGNEQFF.

This chain uses TRBV28 with TRBJ1-5, with D possibly TRBD1 on 6 matching bases. The CDR3 is 16 amino acids. From germline, CDR1 is MDHEN and CDR2 SYDVKM. V was clipped by 6 bases and J by 5 bases, with 20 bases between them. This CDR3 is CASRVGGALTYQPQHF. CDR3 nucleotides: TGTGCCAGCAGAGTAGGGGGGGCTCTTACTTATCAGCCCCAGCATTTT.

The chain links TRBV7-9 to TRBJ1-5, with D possibly matching TRBD1 (5 bases). Trimming took off 1 base at V and 2 bases at J, with 12 bases between the two ends. CDR3 size: 16 residues. The germline V gene has CDR1 SEHNR and CDR2 FQNEAQ (reference sequence). The CDR3 loop is CASSLGRRDGNQPQHF. DNA of the CDR3: TGTGCCAGCAGCTTAGGCCGCAGGGATGGCAATCAGCCCCAGCATTTT.

The chain employs TRBV29-1 and TRBJ2-5, with 9 bases identical to TRBD1. J lost 1 base, V lost 3 bases, and 6 bases had no gene match. The V gene's germline CDR1 is SQVTM and CDR2 ANQGSEA. The CDR3 contains 15 residues. The CDR3 loop is CSVERTGAIQETQYF. CDR3 nucleotides: TGCAGCGTTGAGAGGACAGGGGCGATCCAAGAGACCCAGTACTTC.

By sample fraction, this clone is medium-sized (0.01 to 0.1%). The chain is built from TRBV9 and TRBJ1-1, with D possibly TRBD1 on 5 matching bases. Trimming took 0 bases from V and 3 from J, leaving 9 bases between them. This CDR3 is built from 14 residues. Germline values: CDR1 SGDLS, CDR2 YYNGEE. The CDR3: CASSVVTRDTEAFF. The CDR3 DNA follows: TGTGCCAGCAGCGTAGTAACCAGGGACACTGAAGCTTTCTTT.

V and J are TRBV27 and TRBJ1-1; D gene ambiguous. V lost 8 bases to trimming and J lost 0 bases, with 10 bases between them. The germline CDR1 and CDR2 sequences are MNHEY and SMNVEV (reference sequence). This CDR3 has 13 residues. CDR3 nucleotides: TGTGCCAGCCGACCGACTTTGAACACTGAAGCTTTCTTT. Protein: CASRPTLNTEAFF.

The chain employs TRBV5-5 and TRBJ1-2; possibly TRBD1 for D (5 bases). The CDR3 totals 15 residues. Germline CDR1 and CDR2: SGHKS and YYEKEE (reference sequence). Deletions cut 4 bases from V and 7 bases from J, with 20 bases between. The CDR3 DNA is TGTGCCAGCAGCCTGGAACGGACAAAGGTTGGTGGCTACACCTTC. Amino acids: CASSLERTKVGGYTF.

This clone was seen at least ten times. The chain couples TRBV4-1 to TRBJ2-3, with TRBD1 matching over 7 bases. V shed 3 bases and J 4 bases; nucleotides not matched to a gene: 19. The CDR3 loop spans 19 amino acids. The germline CDR1 and CDR2 sequences are MGHRA and YSYEKL. The CDR3 protein is CASSHPGTARSGVADTQYF. CDR3 sequence (DNA): TGCGCCAGCAGCCACCCAGGGACAGCCAGATCCGGGGTCGCAGATACGCAGTATTTT.

This clone appeared a few times. This sequence joins TRBV10-2 and TRBJ1-2, with 8 bases matching TRBD1. CDR3 length: 12 residues. V trimming: 7 bases; J trimming: 8 bases; junction bases outside the gene matches: 6. Germline V lookup: CDR1 WSHSY, CDR2 SAAADI. CDR3 sequence (DNA): TGCGCCAGCACGGAGACAGGGGTCGGCTACACCTTC. It codes for CASTETGVGYTF.

This clone occurred once. V usage is TRBV2 and J usage is TRBJ2-7; 7 nucleotides agree with TRBD1. Germline V gene data show CDR1 as SNHLY and CDR2 as FYNNEI. This CDR3 is 15 amino acids long. V was pared by 6 bases and J by 6 bases, with 14 bases of the junction left unmatched. Here the CDR3 reads CASSPYRGALGEQYF. The CDR3 nucleotides are TGTGCCAGCAGCCCTTACAGGGGTGCCCTAGGCGAGCAGTACTTC.

This clone was seen at least ten times. The chain recombines TRBV4-1 with TRBJ1-2; 8 bases are a match to TRBD1. The CDR3 has 15 amino acids. From germline, CDR1 is MGHRA and CDR2 YSYEKL. The ends lost 0 bases at V and 2 bases at J; junction bases unmatched: 2. The CDR3 protein is CASSQDQGANYGYTF. The CDR3 DNA follows: TGCGCCAGCAGCCAAGATCAGGGGGCGAACTATGGCTACACCTTC.